The 13 T cell receptor beta chains below were found in one sample sequenced in a study of T cells in Graves' hyperthyroidism and ophthalmopathy. TCR beta CDR3 sequences were amplified from RNA transcripts. The HTBI primer set was used in a first-round RT-PCR of the TCR CDR3. TCRdb used MiXCR to reprocess the multiplex PCR reads, holding one entry per CDR3 protein. Of 550,000 to 850,000 distinct CDR3 sequences in the sample, around a sixth were seen once. Sequencing was performed on blood. The receptors were sampled from a woman aged 50 to 65 with Graves' hyperthyroidism that later progressed to Graves' ophthalmopathy.

This clonotype was observed many times. The chain recombines TRBV11-2 with TRBJ1-1, with 8 bases aligning to TRBD1. V lost 5 bases to trimming and J lost 4 bases; unmatched junction nucleotides: 6. The CDR3 loop spans 14 amino acids. CDR1 is SGHAT and CDR2 is FQNNGV in the germline V gene. CDR3 residues: CASSTRTGPTEAFF. The CDR3 region has the DNA TGTGCCAGCAGCACGCGGACAGGGCCCACTGAAGCTTTCTTT.

The rearrangement links TRBV11-2 to TRBJ2-5, with TRBD1 matching 9 bases. The CDR3 has 17 residues. CDR1 is SGHAT, CDR2 FQNNGV, per germline. The V and J ends lost 1 base and 2 bases, in that order; junction bases with no gene match: 8. CDR3 nucleotide sequence: TGTGCCAGCAGCTTAGGGGGTACAGGGGGCGGGCAAGAGACCCAGTACTTC. Translated: CASSLGGTGGGQETQYF.

V usage is TRBV20-1 and J usage is TRBJ2-1, with D unclear. Germline CDR1 reads DFQATT; CDR2 reads SNEGSKA (reference sequence). Trimming removed 5 bases at V and 2 bases at J, with 10 bases between. The CDR3 runs to 13 residues. The CDR3 DNA reads as TGCAGTGCTCCTGTCGGGCCCTACAATGAGCAGTTCTTC. As protein: CSAPVGPYNEQFF.

This clonotype was found many times. The CDR3 loop is CASGKLAGGEDTQYF. The DNA for the CDR3 is TGCGCCAGCGGAAAACTAGCGGGGGGTGAGGATACGCAGTATTTT. This rearrangement joins TRBV5-1 to TRBJ2-3, with 12 bases identical to TRBD2. This CDR3 is built from 15 residues. V shed 7 bases, J shed 6 bases, and the junction held 9 bases outside the gene matches. The germline V gene encodes CDR1 SGHRS and CDR2 YFSETQ.

This clonotype was found a few times. This sequence joins TRBV12-3 or TRBV12-4 and TRBJ1-1, with 11 bases matching TRBD1. J lost 7 bases, V lost 5 bases, and 12 bases had no gene match. The CDR3 totals 16 residues. As DNA, the CDR3 is TGTGCCAGCAGTCTTGGACAGGGGGCGCCAGTAATTGAAGCTTTCTTT. Its translation is CASSLGQGAPVIEAFF.

The rearrangement uses TRBV19 and TRBJ1-1, with D uncertain. Trimming took 2 bases from V and 5 from J, leaving 9 bases between them. Germline lookup yields CDR1 LNHDA and CDR2 SQIVND (reference sequence). The CDR3 totals 13 residues. The chain's CDR3 is CASSINSWTEAFF. The CDR3 bases are TGTGCCAGTAGTATAAACAGCTGGACTGAAGCTTTCTTT.

Many counts were recorded for this clonotype. This sequence joins TRBV3-1 and TRBJ1-1, with D hard to call. Deletions cut 0 bases from V and 6 bases from J, with 17 bases between. Germline V gene sequence: CDR1 LGHDT, CDR2 YNNKEL (reference sequence). CDR3 size: 16 residues. The DNA of the CDR3 is TGTGCCAGCAGCCAAGATCCCGGCGGGCTTTGGGCTGAAGCTTTCTTT. Translation: CASSQDPGGLWAEAFF.

In this sample, this clonotype turned up many times. The chain carries TRBV12-3 or TRBV12-4 and TRBJ2-3; the match to TRBD1 covers 10 bases. V gave up 6 bases and J gave up 1 base; unmatched junction bases: 4. This CDR3 contains 15 residues. The CDR3 nucleotides are TGTGCCAGCAGGGGGGGGACAGGGGGCACAGATACGCAGTATTTT. Translated: CASRGGTGGTDTQYF.

The chain links TRBV20-1 to TRBJ2-5; D might be TRBD2 (5 bases). The germline gives CDR1 DFQATT, CDR2 SNEGSKA (reference sequence). V lost 2 bases to trimming and J lost 5 bases, with 12 bases between them. CDR3 length equals 13 residues. DNA for the CDR3: TGCAGTGCTAGATTTTCCGGCGGGGAGACCCAGTACTTC. Protein: CSARFSGGETQYF.

In the case of this clonotype: A much larger clone lies a single base off, so this may be a read error. The gene calls are TRBV12-3 or TRBV12-4 and TRBJ2-4; 11 nucleotides match TRBD1. This CDR3 has 14 residues. The CDR3 bases are TGTGCCCGCAGAACGGGACAGGGGGGGAACATTCAGTACTTC. Translating it yields CARRTGQGGNIQYF.

Of note for this clonotype: A read error may be the cause here, since a much bigger clone is one base away. V usage is TRBV11-2 and J usage is TRBJ2-1, with 8 bases that match TRBD2. The germline V gene has CDR1 SGHAT and CDR2 FQNNGV. This CDR3 spans 16 amino acids. After removal of 3 bases from V and 10 bases from J, the junction contained 14 bases not matched to a gene. The CDR3 nucleotides are TGTGCCAGCAGCTTCTTCATCGGGGGGGGCCTGAAGGAGCAGTTCTTC. Translation: CASSFFIGGGLKEQFF.

The V and J genes are TRBV6-1 and TRBJ2-1; TRBD1 matches at 9 bases. J was trimmed by 4 bases and V by 7 bases; bases with no gene match: 8. The CDR3 length is 15 residues. From germline, CDR1 is MNHNS and CDR2 SASEGT. Written as DNA, the CDR3 is TGTGCCAGCACCGAGGGACAGGGCTTATACAATGAGCAGTTCTTC. It specifies CASTEGQGLYNEQFF.

This clonotype was detected only a few times. The chain couples TRBV9 to TRBJ1-6; 8 bases match TRBD1. This CDR3 has 15 amino acids. Germline trimming cut 4 bases from V and 6 bases from J; bases unmatched to any gene: 6. Looked up from germline, CDR1 is SGDLS and CDR2 is YYNGEE. The CDR3 DNA reads as TGTGCCAGCAGCCCCGGACAGGGACCTAATTCACCCCTCCACTTT. Protein product: CASSPGQGPNSPLHF.